Below, 19 T cell receptor beta chains from the same sample are listed, as sequenced in a study of cytomegalovirus exposure and HLA in healthy donors. PCR employed 60 Vbeta and 13 Jbeta primers. Sequencing was performed with immunoSEQ multiplex PCR; in TCRdb, only in-frame clones are kept and a portion is missing. The repertoire holds 130,000 or so clones, with about 80% as singletons. Sequencing was carried out using PBMCs. The receptor source for this set is a woman between 40 and 55 years old in good health and CMV-seronegative.

This clone has a single count. The chain is built from TRBV19 and TRBJ2-7; 11 bases align to TRBD1. The germline gives CDR1 LNHDA, CDR2 SQIVND (reference sequence). V lost 6 bases and J lost 1; bases outside the gene matches: 2. This CDR3 spans 14 amino acids. Here the CDR3 DNA reads TGTGCCAGTAGCGGGACAGGGGGTTCCTACGAGCAGTACTTC. It specifies CASSGTGGSYEQYF.

The chain uses TRBV6-6 and TRBJ2-7, with 12 bases matching TRBD1. The assigned J gene may be wrong: the sequence end matches TRBJ2-5 better. The V gene's germline CDR1 is MNHNY and CDR2 SVGAGI (reference sequence). This CDR3 spans 16 amino acids. CDR3 bases: TGTGCCAGCAGTTACCAGGGACAGGGGGCTTGGGAGACCCAGTACTTC. Residues: CASSYQGQGAWETQYF.

V usage is TRBV14 and J usage is TRBJ2-6; 11 bases fit TRBD1. The V gene end was trimmed by 0 bases and the J gene end by 8 bases; junction bases not matched to a gene: 18. CDR1 and CDR2 from the germline V gene are SGHDN and FVKESK. The CDR3 totals 21 residues. The DNA for the CDR3 is TGTGCCAGCAGCCAAGATTTCGGGACAGGGGGATGGGGGACTACCTCCAACGTCCTGACTTTC. Translating it yields CASSQDFGTGGWGTTSNVLTF.

The chain combines TRBV4-3 with TRBJ1-4; no clear D. The V gene's germline CDR1 is LGHNA and CDR2 YSLEER. Trimming cost V 0 bases and J 0 bases, with 8 bases left between them. This CDR3 contains 16 residues. The CDR3 nucleotides read TGCGCCAGCAGCCAAGACCTCCTTGCAACTAATGAAAAACTGTTTTTT. This encodes CASSQDLLATNEKLFF.

CDR3 loop: CASRSSPGGNEQFF. The CDR3 DNA sequence: TGTGCCAGCAGGAGTTCCCCAGGGGGGAATGAGCAGTTCTTC. V usage is TRBV6-5 and J usage is TRBJ2-1; D is perhaps TRBD1 (7 bases). V was cut by 6 bases and J by 7 bases, with 16 bases left in between. This CDR3 region has 14 residues. Looked up from germline, CDR1 is MNHEY and CDR2 is SVGAGI.

This sequence joins TRBV6-5 and TRBJ2-7; 9 bases agree with TRBD2. The CDR3 length is 13 residues. CDR1 and CDR2 from the germline V gene are MNHEY and SVGAGI. With 6 bases clipped from V and 5 bases from J, the junction kept 5 bases outside the gene matches. The CDR3 nucleotides read TGTGCCAGCAGAAGACTAGCGGAGCACGAGCAGTACTTC. Its protein product is CASRRLAEHEQYF.

This chain uses TRBV2 with TRBJ2-3, with D perhaps matching TRBD1 (7 bases). Per the germline V gene, CDR1 is SNHLY and CDR2 is FYNNEI. Trimming removed 7 bases from V and 6 bases from J, with 11 bases in between. This CDR3 comprises 12 residues. CDR3 DNA sequence: TGTGCCAGCAATCCAGGGGGGGATACGCAGTATTTT. This gives the protein CASNPGGDTQYF.

The chain is built from TRBV28 and TRBJ2-2, with 7 positions matching TRBD2. Germline-derived CDR1 and CDR2 are MDHEN and SYDVKM. Trimming at V came to 5 bases and at J to 4 bases, leaving 4 bases not matched to a gene. The CDR3 loop spans 14 amino acids. CDR3 region: CASSVAGLTGELFF. In nucleotides, the CDR3 is TGTGCCAGCAGTGTAGCGGGCCTCACCGGGGAGCTGTTTTTT.

In this sample, this clone turned up a few times. The chain couples TRBV15 to TRBJ1-2, with a weak D call TRBD1 (5 bases). In germline, CDR1 is LNHNV, CDR2 YYDKDF (reference sequence). The CDR3 has 14 amino acids. V dropped 8 bases and J dropped 6 bases, with 19 bases sitting between them. This CDR3 reads CATAQMLGGDGYTF. DNA of the CDR3: TGTGCCACCGCACAAATGCTCGGGGGGGATGGCTACACCTTC.

The chain is built from TRBV6-4 and TRBJ2-1; D is perhaps TRBD2 (7 bases). This CDR3 has 15 amino acids. Trimming pared 2 bases from V and 6 bases from J, leaving 14 bases between. Germline CDR1 is MRHNA and CDR2 is SNTAGT. The CDR3 reads CASSDIGGETNEQFF. The DNA of the CDR3 is TGTGCCAGCAGTGACATAGGGGGGGAGACCAATGAGCAGTTCTTC.

The chain has TRBV27 and TRBJ2-1, with a weak D call TRBD1 (8 bases). V was shortened by 5 bases and J by 2 bases, with 16 bases between the two germline ends. This CDR3 comprises 16 residues. The V gene's germline CDR1 is MNHEY and CDR2 SMNVEV (reference sequence). The CDR3: CASSPHRGTTYNEQFF. The CDR3 region has the DNA TGTGCCAGCAGTCCTCACAGGGGGACTACCTACAATGAGCAGTTCTTC.

The gene calls are TRBV5-6 and TRBJ2-3; 9 positions agree with TRBD2. Germline-derived CDR1 and CDR2 are SGHDT and YYEEEE. The CDR3 has 15 amino acids. Trimming removed 0 bases from V and 1 base from J; junction bases left unmatched: 0. The CDR3: CASSLGLAGTDTQYF. The CDR3 DNA sequence: TGTGCCAGCAGCTTGGGACTAGCGGGCACAGATACGCAGTATTTT.

The chain links TRBV9 to TRBJ1-1; D might be TRBD1 (5 bases). This CDR3 region has 14 residues. Germline assignment: CDR1 SGDLS and CDR2 YYNGEE. V lost 3 bases and J 3 bases, leaving 12 bases between the germline ends. The DNA for the CDR3 is TGTGCCAGCAGCGGACTCGGGGGGGACACTGAAGCTTTCTTT. It encodes CASSGLGGDTEAFF.

The chain uses TRBV6-1 and TRBJ2-7; 7 bases are a match to TRBD2. With 6 bases clipped from V and 0 bases from J, the junction kept 8 bases outside the gene matches. Germline-derived CDR1 and CDR2 are MNHNS and SASEGT. This CDR3 is built from 15 residues. CDR3 sequence (DNA): TGTGCCAGCAGGGACGGTAGCGGGTTCTCCTACGAGCAGTACTTC. The encoded protein is CASRDGSGFSYEQYF.

The chain uses TRBV18 and TRBJ2-7, with 13 bases fitting TRBD2. V lost 5 bases to trimming and J lost 2 bases; unmatched junction nucleotides: 18. The CDR3 runs 20 residues. Germline lookup yields CDR1 KGHSH and CDR2 LQKENI. CDR3 sequence: CASSARGLAGYTTNTYEQYF. For the CDR3, the DNA is TGTGCCAGCTCAGCGCGGGGACTAGCGGGATACACCACTAATACCTACGAGCAGTACTTC.

The count of this clone is one. The chain uses TRBV2 and TRBJ1-4; D perhaps matches TRBD1 (5 bases). Germline CDR1 and CDR2: SNHLY and FYNNEI. V was pared by 7 bases and J by 7 bases, with 16 bases between. The CDR3 contains 14 residues. This CDR3 is CASIRRAAGEKLFF. CDR3 bases: TGTGCCAGCATCCGCAGGGCCGCAGGTGAAAAACTGTTTTTT. Full variable domain (missing parts from reference TRBV2 and TRBJ1-4): EPEVTQTPSHQVTQMGQEVILRCVPISNHLYFYWYRQILGQKVEFLVSFYNNEISEKSEIFDDQFSVERPDGSNFTLKIRSTKLEDSAMYFCASIRRAAGEKLFFGSGTQLSVL.

The chain employs TRBV5-1 and TRBJ1-4; 7 bases agree with TRBD1. The length of the CDR3 is 15 residues. Germline V gene data show CDR1 as SGHRS and CDR2 as YFSETQ. V gave up 2 bases and J gave up 8 bases; unmatched junction bases: 9. The CDR3 reads CASSLGLSGGEKLFF. The CDR3 nucleotides read TGCGCCAGCAGCTTAGGACTCTCAGGGGGAGAAAAACTGTTTTTT. The whole variable domain, filled in from reference TRBV5-1 and TRBJ1-4, reads KAGVTQTPRYLIKTRGQQVTLSCSPISGHRSVSWYQQTPGQGLQFLFEYFSETQRNKGNFPGRFSGRQFSNSRSEMNVSTLELGDSALYLCASSLGLSGGEKLFFGSGTQLSVL.

This sequence joins TRBV7-3 and TRBJ2-1; 8 bases agree with TRBD1. This CDR3 has 17 amino acids. In germline, CDR1 is SGHTA, CDR2 FQGTGA. The ends lost 0 bases at V and 3 bases at J; junction bases unmatched: 7. The CDR3 region has the DNA TGTGCCAGCAGCTTAACTGGAGGGACAGGCCGCTACAATGAGCAGTTCTTC. Its protein product is CASSLTGGTGRYNEQFF.

The gene calls are TRBV7-2 and TRBJ1-2, with TRBD1 matching 7 bases. CDR3 length: 15 amino acids. Germline V gene data show CDR1 as SGHTA and CDR2 as FQGNSA. After removal of 4 bases from V and 2 bases from J, the junction contained 7 bases not matched to a gene. The DNA of the CDR3 is TGTGCCAGCAGCTCTAGGGGACAGCCGAACTATGGCTACACCTTC. It specifies CASSSRGQPNYGYTF.